This TCR beta chain was sequenced in a study of vaccination and CD4 T cells after COVID-19. Whole-study context: Following dose two, a median about 71 days (range 14 to 241) passed before post-vaccine samples were taken. Overlapping spike peptides of SARS-CoV-2, HCoV-NL63, HCoV-OC43 and HCoV-229E were used, and cells were stimulated with them. Study results and limitations: Counts of SARS-CoV-2-reactive clonotypes had a median that went from around 19 to 38, a nonsignificant change.

This CDR3 region has 17 residues. V lost 0 bases and J 1 base, leaving 13 bases between the germline ends. CDR1 and CDR2 (germline): MNHEY, SVGAGI. Once obtained from cultured CD4+ T cells, the DNA was sequenced using the Oncomine TCR Beta short-read assay. Via MiXCR, TCRdb re-called the PCR reads, giving one row per CDR3 protein. This sample has some 4,900 distinct CDR3 sequences, with around 25% found just once. Treatment specified: roughly 10-day PBMC culture with coronavirus spike peptide pools or control peptides (ViraFEST assay). Following culture for nine to ten days, CD4+ T cells were isolated by negative selection. Only one count was recorded for this clonotype. Its antigen is not identified.

The clonotype was recovered from a human donor who had recovered from COVID-19. The material sequenced was CD4+ T cells from blood, cultured in vitro, taken after SARS-CoV-2 vaccination. The rearrangement joins TRBV6-5 to TRBJ1-3; D is possibly TRBD1 (5 bases). The DNA for the CDR3 is TGTGCCAGCAGTTACTCGAGGCAGGGCCATTCTGGAAACACCATATATTTT. Its translation is CASSYSRQGHSGNTIYF.